The present T cell receptor (beta chain) was sequenced within a study of T-cell memory formation after mild COVID-19. The TCR alpha and TCR beta cDNA libraries, bearing sample barcodes and UMIs, were generated by 5'RACE using constant-segment primers. TCRdb itself ran the 5' RACE reads through MiXCR, one entry per CDR3 protein. The sample has 580,000 or so distinct CDR3 sequences, around a sixth seen once; the top ten hold about 8.1%. This clonotype came up a few times. The target antigen is unknown. Overall study findings and caveats: Memory sampled before infection contained some responding clones, suggesting cross-reactive memory joined.

The sequencing sample was made of PBMCs or a T cell subset sorted from them (not recorded which). The sequence came from an adult woman who had mild COVID-19 (a few samples of this study predate the infection). Cell type and time point are not known.

The CDR3 spells CASSWETGTAEQFF. The CDR3 nucleotides are TGCGCCAGCAGCTGGGAGACGGGAACCGCCGAGCAGTTCTTC. The chain links TRBV5-1 to TRBJ2-1; D might be TRBD2 (5 bases). Germline V gives CDR1 SGHRS, CDR2 YFSETQ. The CDR3 is 14 residues long. Between the trimmed V and J ends, which lost 3 bases and 10 bases, there was a span of 17 bases.